This T cell receptor beta chain appears in the sequencing data of a study of metastatic and nonmetastatic thyroid tumors (dated by TCRdb to between 2020 and 2021). In the study overall: The researchers compared repertoires between peripheral blood samples and tumor or nodule tissue samples from patients with malignant or benign thyroid disease.

Points the paper makes about the study in general: TCR beta diversity was reported as significantly higher in malignant tumors than in benign nodules, in both blood and tumor samples.

No treatment had been received by any patient before thyroid surgery. Patient clinical samples collected from the early 2010s to the late 2010s were retrospectively analysed using T-cell receptor beta sequencing. The table lists this clone with many counts. It lacks a known antigen. No base-level quality is on record; no much larger clone is a single base apart. Libraries were built with PCR. Instrument on record: Illumina HiSeq 4000. High-throughput sequencing was used to profile the TCR beta-chain CDR3 region of each patient. In the paper's pipeline: The researchers built a classifier to tell apart papillary thyroid cancer patients with distant metastasis, based on CDR3 differences among clinicopathological groups. Repertoire diversity was assessed with the Shannon index, and tumor-blood repertoire similarity with the Morisita-Horn index. TCRdb reanalyzed the raw reads on its own, using fastp at Q25 for trimming and MiXCR for clone calling, and kept in-frame beta chains. The V and J calls come from TCRdb's annotation, not from the publication. Counted in this sample were 30,000 to 35,000 clones; over 25% of them appeared once. The ten largest account for 6% to 8% of the sample.

The germline V gene supplies CDR1 SGHRS and CDR2 YFSETQ. Including cysteine and phenylalanine, the CDR3 has 14 amino acids. Just CDR3 DNA is preserved here, 42 bases in frame from base 1. The V and J ends are trimmed by 1 base and 4 bases, leaving 12 bases between them. The sequence was collected from a female donor with papillary thyroid cancer or a benign thyroid nodule (not recorded which). Some clones in this sample may be carry-over from other donors' samples. The sequenced material came from blood. The chain links TRBV5-1 with TRBJ2-7; no D gene call is confident. The sequence in DNA is TGCGCCAGCAGCTTGAGACCTAGGGATTACGAGCAGTACTTC. The translation is CASSLRPRDYEQYF.